This T cell receptor (beta chain) was identified in a study of T cell changes during pregnancy in multiple sclerosis. This CDR3 spans 12 amino acids. Trimming shortened V by 4 bases and J by 2 bases, and 9 bases separated the two germline ends. Germline V gene lookup returns CDR1 SQVTM and CDR2 ANQGSEA. Clones were sequenced by immunoSEQ multiplex PCR, and TCRdb holds only the in-frame ones, with some missing. The sample contains some 80,000 clones, approximately 92% of which appear only once. The sequence was obtained from a female donor with multiple sclerosis, enrolled in a pregnancy study. The V call is TRBV29-1, the J call TRBJ2-7; TRBD2 is a possible D gene (6 bases). The source material was peripheral blood, sampled in the first trimester of pregnancy. CDR3 DNA sequence: TGCAGCGTTGCCCCGGGAGCCTACGAGCAGTACTTC. Translating it yields CSVAPGAYEQYF.